Presented here are 4 T cell receptor beta chains from one specimen sequenced in a study of cytomegalovirus exposure and HLA in healthy donors. Clones were sequenced by immunoSEQ multiplex PCR, and TCRdb holds only the in-frame ones, with some missing. The sample includes 55,000 to 75,000 clones, approximately 94% seen only once; the top ten take 1.4%. Sequencing was performed on PBMCs. The receptors stem from a man in his late teens or twenties in good health and CMV-seropositive.

The rearrangement joins TRBV7-3 to TRBJ1-2; no reliable D call. In germline, CDR1 is SGHTA, CDR2 FQGTGA. With 1 base removed from V and 8 bases from J, the gap between germline ends came to 14 bases. The CDR3 contains 14 residues. CDR3 bases: TGTGCCAGCAGCTTAAACCCAGGCCCTGAGGGCTACACCTTC. Protein sequence: CASSLNPGPEGYTF.

The chain couples TRBV10-3 to TRBJ2-2; 7 bases align to TRBD1. The CDR3 spans 14 residues. CDR1 ENHRY and CDR2 SYGVKD come from the germline V gene. V dropped 11 bases and J dropped 5; count of bases not matched to a gene: 11. The CDR3 spells CAVNRQGGTGELFF. DNA for the CDR3: TGTGCCGTAAACCGACAGGGTGGTACCGGGGAGCTGTTTTTT.

J is TRBJ2-1 and V is TRBV27; 7 bases fit TRBD1. Trimming cost V 6 bases and J 5 bases; bases outside gene matches: 13. This CDR3 contains 16 residues. CDR1 MNHEY and CDR2 SMNVEV come from the germline V gene (reference sequence). In nucleotides, the CDR3 is TGTGCCAGCAGCCCTCCCGGGACAGCCTTTAACAATGAGCAGTTCTTC. It specifies CASSPPGTAFNNEQFF.

The chain has TRBV7-8 and TRBJ1-5; 8 bases agree with TRBD1. Germline trimming cut 5 bases from V and 6 bases from J; bases unmatched to any gene: 6. CDR1 and CDR2 from the germline V gene are SGHVS and FQNEAQ. CDR3 length: 14 amino acids. CDR3 amino acids: CASSPLDRGQPQHF. DNA for the CDR3: TGTGCCAGCAGCCCGTTAGACAGGGGTCAGCCCCAGCATTTT.